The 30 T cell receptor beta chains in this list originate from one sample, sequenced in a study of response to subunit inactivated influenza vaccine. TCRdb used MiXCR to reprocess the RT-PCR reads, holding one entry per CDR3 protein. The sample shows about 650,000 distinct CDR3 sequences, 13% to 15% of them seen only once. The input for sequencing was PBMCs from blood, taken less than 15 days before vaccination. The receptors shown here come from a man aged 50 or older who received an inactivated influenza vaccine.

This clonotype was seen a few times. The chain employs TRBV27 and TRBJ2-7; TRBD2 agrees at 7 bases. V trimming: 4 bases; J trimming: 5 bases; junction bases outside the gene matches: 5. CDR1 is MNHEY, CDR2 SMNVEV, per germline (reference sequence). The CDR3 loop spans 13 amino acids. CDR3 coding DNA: TGTGCCAGCAGTTCACTAGCGCGGCACGAGCAGTACTTC. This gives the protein CASSSLARHEQYF.

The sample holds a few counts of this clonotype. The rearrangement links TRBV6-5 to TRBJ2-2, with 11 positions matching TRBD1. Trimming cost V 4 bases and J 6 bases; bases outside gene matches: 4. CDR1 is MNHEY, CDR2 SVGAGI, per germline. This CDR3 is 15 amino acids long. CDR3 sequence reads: CASSFRDRGAGELFF. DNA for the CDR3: TGTGCCAGCAGTTTCCGGGACAGGGGGGCCGGGGAGCTGTTTTTT.

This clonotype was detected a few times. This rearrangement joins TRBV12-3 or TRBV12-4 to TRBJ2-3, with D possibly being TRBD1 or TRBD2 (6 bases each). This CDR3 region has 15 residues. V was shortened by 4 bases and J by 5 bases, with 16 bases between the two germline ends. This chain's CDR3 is CASSWGAQSGDTQYF. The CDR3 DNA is TGTGCCAGCAGTTGGGGGGCCCAATCTGGAGATACGCAGTATTTT.

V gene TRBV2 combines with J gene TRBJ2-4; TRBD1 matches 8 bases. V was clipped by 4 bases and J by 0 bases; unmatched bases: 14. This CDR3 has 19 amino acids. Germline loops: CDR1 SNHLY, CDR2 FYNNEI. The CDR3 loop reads CASSATKGTGDIAKNIQYF. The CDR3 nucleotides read TGTGCCAGCAGTGCGACGAAAGGGACAGGCGATATAGCCAAAAACATTCAGTACTTC.

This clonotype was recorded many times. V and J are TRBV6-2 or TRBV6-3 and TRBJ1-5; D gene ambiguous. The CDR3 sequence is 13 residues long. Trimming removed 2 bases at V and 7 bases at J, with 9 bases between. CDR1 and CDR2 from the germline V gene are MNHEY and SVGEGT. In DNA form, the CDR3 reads TGTGCCAGCAGTTACAGGGCGGGCCAGCCCCAGCATTTT. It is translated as CASSYRAGQPQHF.

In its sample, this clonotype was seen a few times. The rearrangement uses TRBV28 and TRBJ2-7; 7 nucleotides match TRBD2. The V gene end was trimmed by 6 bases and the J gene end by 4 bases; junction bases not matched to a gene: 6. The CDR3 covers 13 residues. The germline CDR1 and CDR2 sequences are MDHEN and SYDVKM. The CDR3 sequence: CASRGEGYYEQYF. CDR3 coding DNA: TGTGCCAGCAGGGGGGAGGGGTATTACGAGCAGTACTTC.

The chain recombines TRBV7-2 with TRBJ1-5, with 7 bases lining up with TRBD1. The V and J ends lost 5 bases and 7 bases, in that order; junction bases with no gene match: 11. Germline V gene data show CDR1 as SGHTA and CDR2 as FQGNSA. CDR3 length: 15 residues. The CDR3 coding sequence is TGTGCCAGCAGCCTTTCACAGGGGCCCAAACAGCCCCAGCATTTT. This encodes CASSLSQGPKQPQHF.

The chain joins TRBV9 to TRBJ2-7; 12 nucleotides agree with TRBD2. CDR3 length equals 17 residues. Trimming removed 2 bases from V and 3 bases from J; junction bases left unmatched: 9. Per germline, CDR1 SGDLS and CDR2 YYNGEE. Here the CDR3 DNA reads TGTGCCAGCAGCGTTAGGCCTAGCGGGAGGGCCATCTACGAGCAGTACTTC. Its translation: CASSVRPSGRAIYEQYF.

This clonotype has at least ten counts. The CDR3: CASSRNELAELNEQFF. The CDR3 DNA is TGTGCCAGCAGCAGAAACGAACTAGCGGAGCTCAATGAGCAGTTCTTC. The V and J genes are TRBV6-1 and TRBJ2-1; 8 bases are a match to TRBD2. J lost 6 bases, V lost 6 bases, and 13 bases had no gene match. Germline V lookup: CDR1 MNHNS, CDR2 SASEGT. This CDR3 has 16 residues.

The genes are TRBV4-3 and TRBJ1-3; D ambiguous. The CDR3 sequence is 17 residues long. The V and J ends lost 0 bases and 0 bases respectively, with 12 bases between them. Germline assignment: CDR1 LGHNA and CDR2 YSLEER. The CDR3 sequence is CASSQDSVSLSGNTIYF. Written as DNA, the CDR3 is TGCGCCAGCAGCCAAGATTCGGTGTCTCTCTCTGGAAACACCATATATTTT.

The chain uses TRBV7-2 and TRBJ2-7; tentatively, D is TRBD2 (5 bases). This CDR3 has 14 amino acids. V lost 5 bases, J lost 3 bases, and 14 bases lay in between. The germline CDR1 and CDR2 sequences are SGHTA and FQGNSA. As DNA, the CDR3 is TGTGCCAGCAGCGCTCGGACGGGGAACTACGAGCAGTACTTC. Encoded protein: CASSARTGNYEQYF.

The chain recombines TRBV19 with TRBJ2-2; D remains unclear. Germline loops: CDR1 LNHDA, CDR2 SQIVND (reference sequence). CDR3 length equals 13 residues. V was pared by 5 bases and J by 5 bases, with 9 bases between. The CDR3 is CASSSTTTGELFF. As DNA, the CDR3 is TGTGCCAGTAGTTCGACCACTACCGGGGAGCTGTTTTTT. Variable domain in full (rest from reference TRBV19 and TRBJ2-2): DGGITQSPKYLFRKEGQNVTLSCEQNLNHDAMYWYRQDPGQGLRLIYYSQIVNDFQKGDIAEGYSVSREKKESFPLTVTSAQKNPTAFYLCASSSTTTGELFFGEGSRLTVL.

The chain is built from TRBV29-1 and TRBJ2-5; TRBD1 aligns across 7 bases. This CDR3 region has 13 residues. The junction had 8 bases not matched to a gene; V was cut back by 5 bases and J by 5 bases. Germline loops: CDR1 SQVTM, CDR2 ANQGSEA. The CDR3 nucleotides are TGCAGCGTTAAACAGACAGGGATCGAGACCCAGTACTTC. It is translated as CSVKQTGIETQYF.

The CDR3 region is CASKTGANTEAFF. The DNA for the CDR3 is TGTGCCAGTAAGACAGGAGCGAACACTGAAGCTTTCTTT. This rearrangement joins TRBV19 to TRBJ1-1, with a weak D call TRBD1 (6 bases). V lost 7 bases to trimming and J lost 1 base, with 10 bases between them. CDR3 length: 13 residues. Per germline, CDR1 LNHDA and CDR2 SQIVND (reference sequence).

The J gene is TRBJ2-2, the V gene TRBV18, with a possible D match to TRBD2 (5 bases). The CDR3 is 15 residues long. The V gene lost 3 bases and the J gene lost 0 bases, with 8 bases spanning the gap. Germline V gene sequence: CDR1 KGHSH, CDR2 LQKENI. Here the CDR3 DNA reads TGTGCCAGCTCACCGCGGGCCTCGAACACCGGGGAGCTGTTTTTT. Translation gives CASSPRASNTGELFF.

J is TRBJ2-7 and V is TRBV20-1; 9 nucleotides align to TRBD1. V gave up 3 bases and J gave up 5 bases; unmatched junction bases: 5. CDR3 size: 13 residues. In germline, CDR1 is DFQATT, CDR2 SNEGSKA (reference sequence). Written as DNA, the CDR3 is TGCAGTGCTAGGACAGGGGGAGGCGACGAGCAGTACTTC. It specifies CSARTGGGDEQYF.

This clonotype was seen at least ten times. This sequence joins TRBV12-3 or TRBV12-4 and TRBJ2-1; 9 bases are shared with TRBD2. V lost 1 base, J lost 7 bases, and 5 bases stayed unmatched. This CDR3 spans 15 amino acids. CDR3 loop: CASSLGAGGLNEQFF. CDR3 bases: TGTGCCAGCAGTTTAGGAGCGGGAGGTTTGAATGAGCAGTTCTTC.

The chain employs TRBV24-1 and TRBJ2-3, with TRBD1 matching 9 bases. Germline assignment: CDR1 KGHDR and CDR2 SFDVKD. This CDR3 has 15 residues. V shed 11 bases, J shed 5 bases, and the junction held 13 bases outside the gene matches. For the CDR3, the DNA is TGTGCCAACGGTGATGTCCCGGGACAGGGAGATACGCAGTATTTT. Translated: CANGDVPGQGDTQYF.

The CDR3 region has the DNA TGTGCCAGCAGTCGGGGGGCACCTAACTACGAGCAGTACTTC. Its protein product is CASSRGAPNYEQYF. The chain uses TRBV25-1 and TRBJ2-7; the D gene is possibly TRBD2 (7 bases). The length of the CDR3 is 14 residues. Germline V gene sequence: CDR1 MGHDK, CDR2 SYGVNS. V was shortened by 5 bases and J by 3 bases, with 14 bases between the two germline ends.

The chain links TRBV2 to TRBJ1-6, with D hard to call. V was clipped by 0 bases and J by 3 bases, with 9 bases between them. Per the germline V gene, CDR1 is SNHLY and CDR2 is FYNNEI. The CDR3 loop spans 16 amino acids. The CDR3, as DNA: TGTGCCAGCAGTGAAGCGCGCCCAGGCTATAATTCACCCCTCCACTTT. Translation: CASSEARPGYNSPLHF.

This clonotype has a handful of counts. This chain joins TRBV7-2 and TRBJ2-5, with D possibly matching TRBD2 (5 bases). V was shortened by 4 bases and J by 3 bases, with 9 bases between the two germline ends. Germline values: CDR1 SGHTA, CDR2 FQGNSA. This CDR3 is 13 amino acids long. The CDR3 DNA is TGTGCCAGCAGCTCCCAGAGGGAAGAGACCCAGTACTTC. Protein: CASSSQREETQYF.

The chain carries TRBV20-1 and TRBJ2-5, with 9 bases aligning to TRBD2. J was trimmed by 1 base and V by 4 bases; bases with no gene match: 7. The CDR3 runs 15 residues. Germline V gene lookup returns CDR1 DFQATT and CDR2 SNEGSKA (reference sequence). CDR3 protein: CSATGGGASQETQYF. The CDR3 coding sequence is TGCAGTGCTACCGGCGGGGGGGCGAGCCAAGAGACCCAGTACTTC.

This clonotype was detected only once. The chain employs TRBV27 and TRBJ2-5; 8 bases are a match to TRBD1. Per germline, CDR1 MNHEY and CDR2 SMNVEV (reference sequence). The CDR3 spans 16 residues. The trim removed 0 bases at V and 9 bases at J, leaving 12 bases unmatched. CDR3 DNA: TGTGCCAGCAGTTTATCTGGCAGGGGGCGACCGGGGGCCCAGTACTTC. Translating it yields CASSLSGRGRPGAQYF.

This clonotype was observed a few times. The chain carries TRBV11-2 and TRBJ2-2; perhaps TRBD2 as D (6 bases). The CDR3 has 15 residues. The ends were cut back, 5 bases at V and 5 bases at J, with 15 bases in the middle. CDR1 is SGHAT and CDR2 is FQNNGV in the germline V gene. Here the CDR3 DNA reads TGTGCCAGCAGCCCGGGGGTTCACTTTACCGGGGAGCTGTTTTTT. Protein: CASSPGVHFTGELFF. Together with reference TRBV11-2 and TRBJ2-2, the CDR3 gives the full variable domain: EAGVAQSPRYKIIEKRQSVAFWCNPISGHATLYWYQQILGQGPKLLIQFQNNGVVDDSQLPKDRFSAERLKGVDSTLKIQPAKLEDSAVYLCASSPGVHFTGELFFGEGSRLTVL.

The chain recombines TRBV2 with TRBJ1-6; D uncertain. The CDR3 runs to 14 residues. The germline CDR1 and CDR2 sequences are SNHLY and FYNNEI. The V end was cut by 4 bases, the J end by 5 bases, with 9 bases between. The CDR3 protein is CASSVGENNSPLHF. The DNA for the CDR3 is TGTGCCAGCAGTGTTGGGGAAAATAATTCACCCCTCCACTTT.

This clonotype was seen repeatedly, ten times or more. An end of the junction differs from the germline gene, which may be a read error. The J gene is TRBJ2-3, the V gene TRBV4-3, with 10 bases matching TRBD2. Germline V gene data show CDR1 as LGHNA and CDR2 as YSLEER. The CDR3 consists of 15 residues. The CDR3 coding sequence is TGTGCCAGCAGTCGGACTAGCGGAAGCACAGATACGCAGTATTTT. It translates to CASSRTSGSTDTQYF.

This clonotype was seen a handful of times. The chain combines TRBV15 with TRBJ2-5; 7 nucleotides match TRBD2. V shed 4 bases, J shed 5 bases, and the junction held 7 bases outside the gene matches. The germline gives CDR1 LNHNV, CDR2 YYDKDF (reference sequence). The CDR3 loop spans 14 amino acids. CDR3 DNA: TGTGCCACCAGCATACCGGGACTAAAGGAGACCCAGTACTTC. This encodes CATSIPGLKETQYF.

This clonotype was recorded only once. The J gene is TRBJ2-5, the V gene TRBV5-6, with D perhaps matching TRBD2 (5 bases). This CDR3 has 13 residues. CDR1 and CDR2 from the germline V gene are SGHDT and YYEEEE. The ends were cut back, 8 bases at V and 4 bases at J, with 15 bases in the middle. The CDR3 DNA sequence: TGTGCCAGTCAAACCCTCGCGGGAGAGACCCAGTACTTC. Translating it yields CASQTLAGETQYF.

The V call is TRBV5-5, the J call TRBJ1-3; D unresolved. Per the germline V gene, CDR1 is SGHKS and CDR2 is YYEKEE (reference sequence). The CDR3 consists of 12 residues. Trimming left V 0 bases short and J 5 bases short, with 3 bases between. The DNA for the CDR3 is TGTGCCAGCAGCTTGGCCAGAAACACCATATATTTT. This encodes CASSLARNTIYF.

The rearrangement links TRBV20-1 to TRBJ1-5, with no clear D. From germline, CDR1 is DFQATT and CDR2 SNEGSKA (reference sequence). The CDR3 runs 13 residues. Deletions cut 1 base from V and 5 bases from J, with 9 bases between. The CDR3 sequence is CSARAGVDQPQHF. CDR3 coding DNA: TGCAGTGCTAGAGCAGGAGTTGATCAGCCCCAGCATTTT.